A selection of T cell receptor beta chains follows, all from one sample in a study of cytomegalovirus exposure and HLA in healthy donors. Assay used: immunoSEQ multiplex PCR; TCRdb lists only in-frame clones, some missing. There are fewer than 250,000 clones in the sample; 75% occur only once, and under 2% lies in the top ten. The sequenced sample consisted of PBMCs. These receptors originate from a woman aged 25 to 39 in good health and CMV-seronegative. Each CDR3 is given with its conserved first and last residue. Each record gives: V gene, J gene, clone size, D gene, CDR3 DNA, CDR3 protein. D genes are given only for firm matches. The size of a clone is reported for some rows only, either as once, few or many, or as a class for expanded clones.

V gene: TRBV30; J gene: TRBJ2-3; clone size: -; D gene: TRBD1; CDR3 DNA: TGTGCCTGGAGTGCCCGGACAGGAGGTACGCAGTATTTT; CDR3 protein: CAWSARTGGTQYF
V gene: TRBV7-8; J gene: TRBJ2-7; clone size: -; D gene: TRBD2; CDR3 DNA: TGTGCCAGCAGCCGGACCGCTAGCGGGACCCCGCTCGGGTACGAGCAGTACTTC; CDR3 protein: CASSRTASGTPLGYEQYF
V gene: TRBV9; J gene: TRBJ1-1; clone size: -; D gene: TRBD1; CDR3 DNA: TGTGCCAGCAGCGTCGGACAGGGGTTCACTGAAGCTTTCTTT; CDR3 protein: CASSVGQGFTEAFF
V gene: TRBV14; J gene: TRBJ2-7; clone size: -; D gene: -; CDR3 DNA: TGTGCCAGCAGCCAAGGAGGGATTCCCTACGAGCAGTACTTC; CDR3 protein: CASSQGGIPYEQYF
V gene: TRBV27; J gene: TRBJ2-7; clone size: -; D gene: -; CDR3 DNA: TGTGCCAGCAGTTTGCGCTATCCCTACGAGCAGTACTTC; CDR3 protein: CASSLRYPYEQYF
V gene: TRBV5-4; J gene: TRBJ2-1; clone size: -; D gene: -; CDR3 DNA: TGTGCCAGCAGCCGGGAGAACTACAATGAGCAGTTCTTC; CDR3 protein: CASSRENYNEQFF
V gene: TRBV14; J gene: TRBJ1-1; clone size: -; D gene: TRBD1; CDR3 DNA: TGTGCCAGCAGCCAACTGATAGGGACAGGGAAAACTGAAGCTTTCTTT; CDR3 protein: CASSQLIGTGKTEAFF
V gene: TRBV4-1; J gene: TRBJ2-1; clone size: few; D gene: TRBD2; CDR3 DNA: TGCGCCAGCAGCCAGGCTAGCGGGAGTTACTATGAGCAGTTCTTC; CDR3 protein: CASSQASGSYYEQFF
V gene: TRBV27; J gene: TRBJ1-1; clone size: few; D gene: TRBD1; CDR3 DNA: TGTGCCAGCAGTTTACAGGGGGCGAACACTGAAGCTTTCTTT; CDR3 protein: CASSLQGANTEAFF
V gene: TRBV19; J gene: TRBJ1-1; clone size: -; D gene: TRBD1; CDR3 DNA: TGTGCCAGTAGGTACAGGGGGCTGAACACTGAAGCTTTCTTT; CDR3 protein: CASRYRGLNTEAFF
V gene: TRBV7-9; J gene: TRBJ2-5; clone size: -; D gene: TRBD2; CDR3 DNA: TGTGCCAGCAGCCCCTCTAGCGGGGGACAAGAGACCCAGTACTTC; CDR3 protein: CASSPSSGGQETQYF
V gene: TRBV6-1; J gene: TRBJ2-7; clone size: once; D gene: -; CDR3 DNA: TGTGCCAGCAGTGCAGCTAAAGGACAGAAATACGAGCAGTACTTC; CDR3 protein: CASSAAKGQKYEQYF
V gene: TRBV15; J gene: TRBJ2-1; clone size: once; D gene: -; CDR3 DNA: TGTGCCACCAGCAGAGAGATCCGGACCTCTCAGGGGCAGTTCTTC; CDR3 protein: CATSREIRTSQGQFF
V gene: TRBV27; J gene: TRBJ1-2; clone size: -; D gene: -; CDR3 DNA: TGTGCCAGCAGTTTATCCCTTTGGGGGACTATTGGCTACACCTTC; CDR3 protein: CASSLSLWGTIGYTF
V gene: TRBV7-9; J gene: TRBJ1-2; clone size: -; D gene: TRBD1; CDR3 DNA: TGTGCCAGCAGCTTAGGGGACAGGGTTGACTATGGCTACACCTTC; CDR3 protein: CASSLGDRVDYGYTF
V gene: TRBV7-7; J gene: TRBJ2-2; clone size: -; D gene: -; CDR3 DNA: TGTGCTAGCAGCCTCGGACTTTACACCGGGGAGCTGTTTTTT; CDR3 protein: CASSLGLYTGELFF
V gene: TRBV5-1; J gene: TRBJ2-3; clone size: -; D gene: -; CDR3 DNA: TGCGCCAGCAGCTCTGGCGACAGGAGCACAGATACGCAGTATTTT; CDR3 protein: CASSSGDRSTDTQYF
V gene: TRBV9; J gene: TRBJ1-3; clone size: -; D gene: TRBD1; CDR3 DNA: TGTGCCAGCAGCGGCGAAGGGACAGGGATGGACACCATATATTTT; CDR3 protein: CASSGEGTGMDTIYF
V gene: TRBV28; J gene: TRBJ2-7; clone size: -; D gene: -; CDR3 DNA: TGTGCCAGCAGTACAACCGGGAACCGCTACGAGCAGTACTTC; CDR3 protein: CASSTTGNRYEQYF
V gene: TRBV11-1; J gene: TRBJ2-5; clone size: -; D gene: TRBD2; CDR3 DNA: TGTGCCAGCAGCTTAAATAGCGGGGGAGACGAGACCCAGTACTTC; CDR3 protein: CASSLNSGGDETQYF
V gene: TRBV30; J gene: TRBJ2-1; clone size: -; D gene: TRBD2; CDR3 DNA: TGTGCCTGGAGTCTACTAGCGGGGGACTACAATGAGCAGTTCTTC; CDR3 protein: CAWSLLAGDYNEQFF
V gene: TRBV18; J gene: TRBJ1-6; clone size: -; D gene: -; CDR3 DNA: TGTGCCAGCTCACCACCGAGCGTTTCCGGCCTCCACTTT; CDR3 protein: CASSPPSVSGLHF
V gene: TRBV11-1; J gene: TRBJ1-1; clone size: -; D gene: TRBD1; CDR3 DNA: TGTGCCAGCAGCCGACAGGGGGCGCGGGGCACTGAAGCTTTCTTT; CDR3 protein: CASSRQGARGTEAFF
V gene: TRBV5-4; J gene: TRBJ2-7; clone size: -; D gene: TRBD2; CDR3 DNA: TGTGCCAGCAGCTCGTCGACTAGCGGGGGGACCTACGAGCAGTACTTC; CDR3 protein: CASSSSTSGGTYEQYF
V gene: TRBV10-1; J gene: TRBJ1-1; clone size: -; D gene: -; CDR3 DNA: TGCGCCAGCAGTGAGAACGGGAAGGCTGAAGCTTTCTTT; CDR3 protein: CASSENGKAEAFF
V gene: TRBV11-2; J gene: TRBJ1-1; clone size: -; D gene: TRBD1; CDR3 DNA: TGTGCCAGCAGCTACCCTCGGACAGGATGGGGCACTGAAGCTTTCTTT; CDR3 protein: CASSYPRTGWGTEAFF
V gene: TRBV5-1; J gene: TRBJ1-3; clone size: once; D gene: -; CDR3 DNA: TGCGCCAGCAGCTTGCTCCCGGGGGATGGAAACACCATATATTTT; CDR3 protein: CASSLLPGDGNTIYF
V gene: TRBV2; J gene: TRBJ2-3; clone size: -; D gene: -; CDR3 DNA: TGTGCCAGCAGTCCCCGGGATTTAACAGATACGCAGTATTTT; CDR3 protein: CASSPRDLTDTQYF
V gene: TRBV7-6; J gene: TRBJ1-4; clone size: few; D gene: -; CDR3 DNA: TGTGCCAGCAGCTTCGGCAGGGGCTTAACTAATGAAAAACTGTTTTTT; CDR3 protein: CASSFGRGLTNEKLFF
V gene: TRBV5-6; J gene: TRBJ1-2; clone size: -; D gene: -; CDR3 DNA: TGTGCCAGCAGCTGGGAGCAGCTATATGGCTACACCTTC; CDR3 protein: CASSWEQLYGYTF
V gene: TRBV6-6; J gene: TRBJ2-2; clone size: -; D gene: TRBD2; CDR3 DNA: TGTGCCAGCAGCCCAACTAGCGGGGGGACCGGGGAGCTGTTTTTT; CDR3 protein: CASSPTSGGTGELFF
V gene: TRBV4-1; J gene: TRBJ2-7; clone size: -; D gene: -; CDR3 DNA: TGCGCCAGCAGCCAAGAGGACAGCCCTTACTACGAGCAGTACTTC; CDR3 protein: CASSQEDSPYYEQYF
V gene: TRBV6-1; J gene: TRBJ1-1; clone size: once; D gene: -; CDR3 DNA: TGTGCCAGCAGCTCGGGAGGGACTGAAGCTTTCTTT; CDR3 protein: CASSSGGTEAFF
V gene: TRBV11-3; J gene: TRBJ1-2; clone size: -; D gene: -; CDR3 DNA: TGTGCCAGCAGCTTTTCCGGGAAGCCTGGCTACACCTTC; CDR3 protein: CASSFSGKPGYTF
V gene: TRBV7-9; J gene: TRBJ1-1; clone size: -; D gene: TRBD1; CDR3 DNA: TGTGCCAGCAGCTTTACACAGGGGGGAGCTTTCTTT; CDR3 protein: CASSFTQGGAFF
V gene: TRBV19; J gene: TRBJ2-5; clone size: -; D gene: -; CDR3 DNA: TGTGCCAGTAGCCCATCGACCGGTAGCTCGGCGGCCCAGTACTTC; CDR3 protein: CASSPSTGSSAAQYF
V gene: TRBV5-4; J gene: TRBJ1-2; clone size: -; D gene: TRBD1; CDR3 DNA: TGTGCCAGCAGCACGACAGGGAGCAATGGCTACACCTTC; CDR3 protein: CASSTTGSNGYTF
V gene: TRBV29-1; J gene: TRBJ2-7; clone size: -; D gene: TRBD1; CDR3 DNA: TGCAGCGTTGAAAAGAGGGGGCAGGTCCACGAGCAGTACTTC; CDR3 protein: CSVEKRGQVHEQYF
V gene: TRBV6-1; J gene: TRBJ2-5; clone size: -; D gene: TRBD2; CDR3 DNA: TGTGCCAGCATTCTAGCGGGGGTACAAGAGACCCAGTACTTC; CDR3 protein: CASILAGVQETQYF
V gene: TRBV6-6; J gene: TRBJ1-1; clone size: -; D gene: -; CDR3 DNA: TGTGCCAGCAGTTACTCCACAACACCTGAAGCTTTCTTT; CDR3 protein: CASSYSTTPEAFF
V gene: TRBV6-1; J gene: TRBJ1-5; clone size: few; D gene: -; CDR3 DNA: TGTGCCAGCAGTGAAGTAGGAGGTCTAACTCAGCCCCAGCATTTT; CDR3 protein: CASSEVGGLTQPQHF
V gene: TRBV6-5; J gene: TRBJ2-5; clone size: -; D gene: -; CDR3 DNA: TGTGCCAGCAGTGGGCCTCTTAAAGAGACCCAGTACTTC; CDR3 protein: CASSGPLKETQYF
V gene: TRBV10-3; J gene: TRBJ1-2; clone size: -; D gene: TRBD1; CDR3 DNA: TGTGCCATCAGAGGCCTACAGGGGCTGGATAACTATGGCTACACCTTC; CDR3 protein: CAIRGLQGLDNYGYTF
V gene: TRBV6-5; J gene: TRBJ1-5; clone size: -; D gene: -; CDR3 DNA: TGTGCCAGCAGTTCCCTGCGGGGAGGGAGCAATCAGCCCCAGCATTTT; CDR3 protein: CASSSLRGGSNQPQHF
V gene: TRBV6-1; J gene: TRBJ2-1; clone size: -; D gene: -; CDR3 DNA: TGTGACAGCAGTGTCTCACCCCGCGGGGTGAGAGACAATGAGCAGTTCTTC; CDR3 protein: CDSSVSPRGVRDNEQFF
V gene: TRBV6-6; J gene: TRBJ2-5; clone size: -; D gene: -; CDR3 DNA: TGTGCCAGCAGCACAGGGGGGGAGGTCTGGGAGACCCAGTACTTC; CDR3 protein: CASSTGGEVWETQYF
V gene: TRBV6-5; J gene: TRBJ1-4; clone size: -; D gene: -; CDR3 DNA: TGTGCCAGCAGCCCGACAGCGCAAAATGAAAAACTGTTTTTT; CDR3 protein: CASSPTAQNEKLFF
V gene: TRBV13; J gene: TRBJ2-3; clone size: -; D gene: TRBD2; CDR3 DNA: TGTGCCAGCAGCTCCGTAGCGGGAGGGCCGGATACGCAGTATTTT; CDR3 protein: CASSSVAGGPDTQYF
V gene: TRBV6-6; J gene: TRBJ2-7; clone size: -; D gene: TRBD1; CDR3 DNA: TGTGCCAGCAGTTACGAAGGACAGGGAACCTACGAGCAGTACTTC; CDR3 protein: CASSYEGQGTYEQYF
V gene: TRBV5-1; J gene: TRBJ2-5; clone size: once; D gene: TRBD2; CDR3 DNA: TGCGCCAGCAGCGTCCCGGGACTAGCGGGAGGGTTGGGAGAGACCCAGTACTTC; CDR3 protein: CASSVPGLAGGLGETQYF
V gene: TRBV7-8; J gene: TRBJ1-2; clone size: -; D gene: -; CDR3 DNA: TGTGCCAGCAGCCCCAGAGGGAACTATGGCTACACCTTC; CDR3 protein: CASSPRGNYGYTF
V gene: TRBV19; J gene: TRBJ2-1; clone size: -; D gene: TRBD2; CDR3 DNA: TGTGCCAGTAGTATAGGCCCCGGGACTAGCGTTTACAATGAGCAGTTCTTC; CDR3 protein: CASSIGPGTSVYNEQFF
V gene: TRBV9; J gene: TRBJ1-1; clone size: -; D gene: -; CDR3 DNA: TGTGCCAGCAGCCCGCGGGGGGCCGAAAACACTGAAGCTTTCTTT; CDR3 protein: CASSPRGAENTEAFF
V gene: TRBV7-9; J gene: TRBJ2-3; clone size: -; D gene: -; CDR3 DNA: TGTGCCAGCAGCGGAGACCCTTTGAGCAGGGGTAGAGATACGCAGTATTTT; CDR3 protein: CASSGDPLSRGRDTQYF
V gene: TRBV7-8; J gene: TRBJ2-7; clone size: once; D gene: TRBD2; CDR3 DNA: TGTGCCAGCAGCTTAGGATTAGCGGGAAATGGTTACGAGCAGTACTTC; CDR3 protein: CASSLGLAGNGYEQYF
V gene: TRBV9; J gene: TRBJ2-2; clone size: once; D gene: -; CDR3 DNA: TGTGCCAGCAGCGTAGGAGGGGGGGCCGCCGGGGAGCTGTTTTTT; CDR3 protein: CASSVGGGAAGELFF
V gene: TRBV5-1; J gene: TRBJ2-1; clone size: -; D gene: TRBD2; CDR3 DNA: TGCGCCAGCAGCGCCGGACTAGCGGGAAACAATGAGCAGTTCTTC; CDR3 protein: CASSAGLAGNNEQFF
V gene: TRBV18; J gene: TRBJ2-2; clone size: -; D gene: -; CDR3 DNA: TGTGCCAGCTCACAGGGGACGGGAGAAACCGGGGAGCTGTTTTTT; CDR3 protein: CASSQGTGETGELFF
V gene: TRBV30; J gene: TRBJ1-1; clone size: -; D gene: TRBD1; CDR3 DNA: TGTGCCTGGAGTGTGGAGGAGGGGGCGCGACGGACTGAAGCTTTCTTT; CDR3 protein: CAWSVEEGARRTEAFF
V gene: TRBV5-1; J gene: TRBJ2-1; clone size: -; D gene: -; CDR3 DNA: TGCGCCAGCAGTTCGTTGGCTAACAGGATGACCTACAATGAGCAGTTCTTC; CDR3 protein: CASSSLANRMTYNEQFF